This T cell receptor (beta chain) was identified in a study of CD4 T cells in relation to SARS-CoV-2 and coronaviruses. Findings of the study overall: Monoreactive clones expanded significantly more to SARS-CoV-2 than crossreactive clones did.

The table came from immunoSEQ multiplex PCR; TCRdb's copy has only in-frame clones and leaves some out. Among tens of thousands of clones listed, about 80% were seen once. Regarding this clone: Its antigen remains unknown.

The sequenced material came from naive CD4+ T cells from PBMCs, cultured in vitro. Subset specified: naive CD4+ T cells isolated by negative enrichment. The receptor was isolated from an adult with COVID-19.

CDR3 sequence reads: CASSFYSSGNTIYF. For the CDR3, the DNA is TGTGCCAGCAGTTTTTACAGCTCTGGAAACACCATATATTTT. The rearrangement uses TRBV28 and TRBJ1-3; D is uncertain. Per germline, CDR1 MDHEN and CDR2 SYDVKM. The CDR3 is 14 amino acids. Trimming removed 3 bases from V and 0 bases from J, with 6 bases in between.